This T cell receptor beta chain was captured by sequencing in a study of blood T cell repertoires in COVID-19. In the authors' workflow: Estimation of nucleated cell counts was performed using reference gene primer amplification. Some clones are missing from TCRdb's copy, which holds only in-frame ones; the method was immunoSEQ multiplex PCR. V and J calls and clone size are given by that table; D and trimming were obtained from the DNA. This repertoire shows roughly 150,000 clones, about 83% found once; its top ten account for roughly 8.3%. The CDR3 has 16 amino acids. Sequenced material: peripheral blood. The chain couples TRBV21-1 to TRBJ1-4. TRBV21-1 is designated a pseudogene. The origin of this receptor is a man aged 60 to 69 with acute or convalescent COVID-19. In DNA, the CDR3 is TGTGCCAGCAGCAAAGTGGGCACGGGGGTTCATGAAAAACTGTTTTTT. It specifies CASSKVGTGVHEKLFF.